The 21 T cell receptor beta chains given below trace back to one sample, sequenced in a study of cytotoxic CD8 clonotypes in ibrutinib-treated CLL (dated by TCRdb to the early 2020s). Receptors were amplified or captured by the immunoSEQ multiplex PCR assay. TCRdb re-hosts the immuneACCESS table, in-frame sequences only. Its copies lack some clones; in the studies checked, an unresolved V gene accounts for under half of them, and the cause for the rest is not known. The sample profile shows around 200,000 clones; roughly 77% of them were found once. Of the sample, about 6.4% falls within the top ten clones. The time point label for this specimen denotes: eleven to twelve months on ibrutinib. Sequencing used PBMCs, obtained after 12 months of ibrutinib treatment. These receptors were obtained from a human donor with chronic lymphocytic leukemia.

The chain combines TRBV27 with TRBJ2-7; 11 positions agree with TRBD1. In germline, CDR1 is MNHEY, CDR2 SMNVEV (reference sequence). This CDR3 contains 14 residues. The J segment lost 7 bases and the V segment lost 5 bases, leaving 7 bases of the junction unmatched. Written as DNA, the CDR3 is TGTGCCAGCAGTCCGGACAGGGGGCTAGGTGAGCAGTACTTC. Translated, it gives CASSPDRGLGEQYF.

The V call is TRBV28, the J call TRBJ2-7; unclear D gene. The CDR3 totals 16 residues. Trimming removed 1 base from V and 2 bases from J, with 15 bases in between. The germline V gene has CDR1 MDHEN and CDR2 SYDVKM. CDR3 amino acids: CASSLFGRTTTYEQYF. CDR3 nucleotides: TGTGCCAGCAGTTTATTCGGCAGAACGACCACCTACGAGCAGTACTTC.

The J gene is TRBJ1-1, the V gene TRBV6-1; 11 bases align to TRBD1. Germline V gene sequence: CDR1 MNHNS, CDR2 SASEGT. This CDR3 contains 13 residues. J lost 4 bases, V lost 6 bases, and 1 base had no gene match. CDR3 coding DNA: TGTGCCAGCAGGGACAGGGGGCTCACTGAAGCTTTCTTT. Its protein product is CASRDRGLTEAFF.

J is TRBJ1-2 and V is TRBV18; 8 nucleotides line up with TRBD1. The V segment lost 6 bases and the J segment 7 bases; nucleotides outside the gene matches: 7. Germline V gene lookup returns CDR1 KGHSH and CDR2 LQKENI. The CDR3 runs 13 residues. This CDR3 reads CASSLPTGAGYTF. The CDR3 DNA is TGTGCCAGCTCCCTCCCGACAGGGGCTGGCTACACCTTC. The full variable domain, in which reference TRBV18 and TRBJ1-2 provide the parts outside the CDR3, is NAGVMQNPRHLVRRRGQEARLRCSPMKGHSHVYWYRQLPEEGLKFMVYLQKENIIDESGMPKERFSAEFPKEGPSILRIQQVVRGDSAAYFCASSLPTGAGYTFGSGTRLTVV.

The rearrangement uses TRBV6-5 and TRBJ2-5; no clear D gene. Trimming pared 5 bases from V and 1 base from J, leaving 8 bases between. The CDR3 has 13 residues. Germline V lookup: CDR1 MNHEY, CDR2 SVGAGI. In nucleotides, the CDR3 is TGTGCCAGCAGTGAAGGTACCCAAGAGACCCAGTACTTC. Amino acid sequence: CASSEGTQETQYF.

V and J are TRBV5-1 and TRBJ2-6; D not resolved. The CDR3 runs to 15 residues. Germline V gene lookup returns CDR1 SGHRS and CDR2 YFSETQ. The V end was cut by 0 bases, the J end by 0 bases, with 4 bases between. The CDR3 here is CASSLEPSGANVLTF. CDR3 sequence (DNA): TGCGCCAGCAGCTTGGAACCCTCTGGGGCCAACGTCCTGACTTTC.

This clone was observed at least ten times. The chain links TRBV6-6 to TRBJ1-6; D not resolved. CDR1 is MNHNY, CDR2 SVGAGI, per germline (reference sequence). CDR3 length: 16 residues. Trimming left V 7 bases short and J 4 bases short, with 17 bases between. CDR3: CASNSPLHGYNSPLHF. Here the CDR3 DNA reads TGTGCCAGCAACTCACCCCTGCACGGGTATAATTCACCCCTCCACTTT.

This sequence joins TRBV7-2 and TRBJ1-3; D gene unclear. In germline, CDR1 is SGHTA, CDR2 FQGNSA. Trimming stripped 0 bases from V and 2 bases from J, with 8 bases between. CDR3 length: 15 residues. CDR3 sequence: CASSLAGGAGNTIYF. CDR3 in DNA: TGTGCCAGCAGCTTAGCGGGAGGAGCTGGAAACACCATATATTTT.

The gene calls are TRBV5-1 and TRBJ1-1; D call uncertain. V shed 3 bases and J shed 1 base, with 10 bases lying between them. Germline CDR1 SGHRS, CDR2 YFSETQ. The length of the CDR3 is 14 residues. The CDR3 bases are TGCGCCAGCAGCTCATCGACGGAGAACACTGAAGCTTTCTTT. As protein: CASSSSTENTEAFF.

The chain links TRBV5-1 to TRBJ2-2; unclear D gene. The CDR3 is made up of 15 amino acids. V was trimmed by 5 bases and J by 7 bases, leaving 18 bases between them. Germline CDR1 and CDR2: SGHRS and YFSETQ. CDR3 nucleotides: TGCGCCAGCAGGCTACACCCTGGGATGGGCGGGGAGCTGTTTTTT. This codes for CASRLHPGMGGELFF.

Of note for this clone: Germline is not matched at one junction end, which may reflect a read error. Other DNA sequences in this sample translate to the same CDR3. The chain recombines TRBV7-7 with TRBJ2-7; a weak D match, TRBD2 (5 bases). The CDR3 consists of 13 residues. The germline V gene has CDR1 SSHAT and CDR2 FNYEAQ (reference sequence). The DNA for the CDR3 is TGTGCTAGCAGCCCCGGCGGGTCCTACGAGCAGTACTTC. Residues: CASSPGGSYEQYF. The variable domain in full, completed from reference TRBV7-7 and TRBJ2-7, reads GAGVSQSPRYKVTKRGQDVTLRCDPISSHATLYWYQQALGQGPEFLTYFNYEAQPDKSGLPSDRFSAERPEGSISTLTIQRTEQRDSAMYRCASSPGGSYEQYFGPGTRLTVT.

This clone showed up just once. The J gene is TRBJ2-1, the V gene TRBV30; 9 bases are shared with TRBD2. CDR1 and CDR2 from the germline V gene are GTSNPN and SVGIG (reference sequence). Trimming removed 2 bases from V and 4 bases from J; junction bases left unmatched: 3. The CDR3 is 14 amino acids. Here the CDR3 DNA reads TGTGCCTGGAGTCGGCTAGCGGGATACAATGAGCAGTTCTTC. Protein product: CAWSRLAGYNEQFF.

This chain connects TRBV6-1 to TRBJ2-7; D unresolved. Between the trimmed V and J ends, which lost 2 bases and 3 bases, there was a span of 14 bases. CDR1 is MNHNS, CDR2 SASEGT, per germline. This CDR3 contains 15 residues. The chain's CDR3 is CASSELGSRNYEQYF. CDR3 coding DNA: TGTGCCAGCAGTGAACTCGGGTCCCGGAACTACGAGCAGTACTTC.

The table lists this clone with a few counts. This sequence joins TRBV9 and TRBJ1-2; TRBD1 matches 7 bases. The CDR3 loop spans 15 amino acids. J lost 5 bases, V lost 0 bases, and 7 bases had no gene match. Per the germline V gene, CDR1 is SGDLS and CDR2 is YYNGEE. The CDR3 spells CASSVDGTARYGYTF. CDR3 nucleotide sequence: TGTGCCAGCAGCGTAGATGGGACAGCCCGGTATGGCTACACCTTC.

The chain carries TRBV6-5 and TRBJ1-6; D is unresolved. The CDR3 is made up of 13 amino acids. Trimming removed 1 base at V and 8 bases at J, with 6 bases between. Per germline, CDR1 MNHEY and CDR2 SVGAGI. The CDR3 DNA reads as TGTGCCAGCAGTTACTGGGAGGATTCACCCCTCCACTTT. Translated, it gives CASSYWEDSPLHF.

V usage is TRBV7-6 and J usage is TRBJ2-7; 14 bases align to TRBD2. This CDR3 contains 16 residues. V was pared by 5 bases and J by 4 bases, with 7 bases of the junction left unmatched. CDR1 is SGHVS and CDR2 is FNYEAQ in the germline V gene. CDR3 protein: CASSEGLAGASYEQYF. CDR3 bases: TGTGCCAGCAGCGAGGGACTAGCGGGAGCCTCATACGAGCAGTACTTC. The variable domain in full, with the rest retrieved from reference TRBV7-6 and TRBJ2-7, is GAGVSQSPRYKVTKRGQDVALRCDPISGHVSLYWYRQALGQGPEFLTYFNYEAQQDKSGLPNDRFSAERPEGSISTLTIQRTEQRDSAMYRCASSEGLAGASYEQYFGPGTRLTVT.

This rearrangement joins TRBV7-3 to TRBJ1-1, with a weak D call TRBD1 (5 bases). CDR1 and CDR2 from the germline V gene are SGHTA and FQGTGA. Trimming left V 5 bases short and J 3 bases short, with 10 bases between. CDR3 length: 13 residues. DNA for the CDR3: TGTGCCAGCAGCCCTCAGGGTTACACTGAAGCTTTCTTT. The encoded protein is CASSPQGYTEAFF.

The chain uses TRBV30 and TRBJ2-2; no reliable D call. V gave up 1 base and J gave up 4 bases, with 7 bases separating them. In germline, CDR1 is GTSNPN, CDR2 SVGIG (reference sequence). The length of the CDR3 is 13 residues. In nucleotides, the CDR3 is TGTGCCTGGAGTGCCTTGAGCACCGGGGAGCTGTTTTTT. It translates to CAWSALSTGELFF.

This clone was seen more than once but under ten times. The chain combines TRBV30 with TRBJ2-1; TRBD2 aligns across 8 bases. The J segment lost 6 bases and the V segment lost 5 bases, leaving 6 bases of the junction unmatched. CDR1 is GTSNPN and CDR2 is SVGIG in the germline V gene (reference sequence). This CDR3 comprises 13 residues. CDR3 amino acids: CAWAGLGVNEQFF. The CDR3 DNA reads as TGTGCCTGGGCGGGACTAGGGGTCAATGAGCAGTTCTTC.

Regarding this clone: The identical CDR3 is also encoded by other nucleotide sequences in the sample. The chain uses TRBV6-5 and TRBJ1-1, with D possibly matching TRBD1 (5 bases). V shed 2 bases and J shed 4 bases, with 11 bases lying between them. This CDR3 contains 14 residues. Germline V gene data show CDR1 as MNHEY and CDR2 as SVGAGI. CDR3 DNA: TGTGCCAGCAGTTACGGGGGGTTGGGCACTGAAGCTTTCTTT. Protein sequence: CASSYGGLGTEAFF.

This clone was picked up one time. The chain links TRBV4-3 to TRBJ1-2, with 9 positions matching TRBD1. V was clipped by 5 bases and J by 7 bases; unmatched bases: 8. The germline gives CDR1 LGHNA, CDR2 YSLEER. The CDR3 extends over 14 amino acids. The CDR3 nucleotides read TGCGCCAGCAGCATGGGACAGGGTTTTAGTGGCTACACCTTC. Encoded protein: CASSMGQGFSGYTF.